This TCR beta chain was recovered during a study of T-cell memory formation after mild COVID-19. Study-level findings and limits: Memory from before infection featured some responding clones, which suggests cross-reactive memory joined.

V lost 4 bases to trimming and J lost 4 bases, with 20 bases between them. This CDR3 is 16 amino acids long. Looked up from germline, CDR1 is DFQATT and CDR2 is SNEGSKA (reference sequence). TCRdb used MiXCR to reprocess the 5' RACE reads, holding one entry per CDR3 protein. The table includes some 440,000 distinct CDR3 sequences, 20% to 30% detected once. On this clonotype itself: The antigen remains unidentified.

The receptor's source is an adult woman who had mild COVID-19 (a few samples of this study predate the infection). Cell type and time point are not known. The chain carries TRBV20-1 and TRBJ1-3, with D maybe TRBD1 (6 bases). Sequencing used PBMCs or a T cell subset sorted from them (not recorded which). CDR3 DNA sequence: TGCAGTGCTATGGTCTCAGGGGCTGGTTTGGGAAACACCATATATTTT. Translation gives CSAMVSGAGLGNTIYF.